These 8 T cell receptor beta chains were all obtained from the same sample, sequenced in a study of CD8+ T cells in alopecia areata. Extracted RNA was reverse transcribed into cDNA, the sequencing template. Clones were sequenced by immunoSEQ multiplex PCR, and TCRdb holds only the in-frame ones, with some missing. The sample contains 65,000 to 100,000 clones, 51% of which appear only once. The sample was NKG2D-high CD8+ T cells sorted from blood. The origin of the receptors is a human donor with alopecia areata.

The V call is TRBV20-1, the J call TRBJ2-5; D unresolved. Per germline, CDR1 DFQATT and CDR2 SNEGSKA (reference sequence). This CDR3 comprises 10 residues. Trimming took off 6 bases at V and 5 bases at J, with 7 bases between the two ends. The DNA for the CDR3 is TGCAGTGCCCAAAAGGAGACCCAGTACTTC. It translates to CSAQKETQYF.

The chain employs TRBV29-1 and TRBJ2-5; perhaps TRBD2 as D (5 bases). CDR1 is SQVTM, CDR2 ANQGSEA, per germline. The V end lost 7 bases, the J end lost 2 bases, and 23 bases lay between the germline ends. The CDR3 runs 16 residues. As DNA, the CDR3 is TGCAGCGCCGGCCCGGGAAGAATAGAAAAGCAAGAGACCCAGTACTTC. Translated, it gives CSAGPGRIEKQETQYF.

This clone appeared a few times. The V gene is TRBV6-5, the J gene TRBJ2-6; D is unclear. The CDR3 contains 13 residues. Germline V CDR1 and CDR2: MNHEY, SVGAGI. Trimming left V 5 bases short and J 5 bases short, with 7 bases between. This CDR3 is CASSPSRANVLTF. CDR3 nucleotides: TGTGCCAGCAGTCCTTCGCGGGCCAACGTCCTGACTTTC.

V and J are TRBV4-1 and TRBJ2-7; no firm D call. Germline V gives CDR1 MGHRA, CDR2 YSYEKL. The CDR3 is 14 amino acids. With 0 bases removed from V and 3 bases from J, the gap between germline ends came to 9 bases. The CDR3: CASSQDGSGYEQYF. The CDR3 DNA is TGCGCCAGCAGCCAAGATGGGTCGGGCTACGAGCAGTACTTC.

This clone is a singleton in its sample. The chain recombines TRBV5-1 with TRBJ1-2; D gene uncertain. With 4 bases removed from V and 7 bases from J, the gap between germline ends came to 11 bases. The germline CDR1 and CDR2 sequences are SGHRS and YFSETQ. The CDR3 extends over 12 amino acids. Here the CDR3 DNA reads TGCGCCAGCAGCCCTGTTGGTGTTGGCTACACCTTC. Translated: CASSPVGVGYTF.

The rearrangement uses TRBV9 and TRBJ1-2; D gene uncertain. The CDR3 runs to 14 residues. Germline lookup yields CDR1 SGDLS and CDR2 YYNGEE. Trimming stripped 2 bases from V and 6 bases from J, with 14 bases between. Written as DNA, the CDR3 is TGTGCCAGCAGCGTCCCCGGGCGCGGGGATGGCTACACCTTC. Amino acid sequence: CASSVPGRGDGYTF.

As to this clone: Its ends do not fully match the called genes, so a read error is possible. The CDR3 nucleotides read TGTGCCAGCAACAAAATCAAACCGGACGGCACTTCATTC. Translation: CASNKIKPDGTSF. This chain links TRBV7-3 with TRBJ1-2, with unresolved D. The length of the CDR3 is 13 residues. CDR1 SGHTA and CDR2 FQGTGA come from the germline V gene. Filled out from reference TRBV7-3 and TRBJ1-2, the complete variable domain reads GAGVSQTPSNKVTEKGKYVELRCDPISGHTALYWYRQSLGQGPEFLIYFQGTGAADDSGLPNDRFFAVRPEGSVSTLKIQRTERGDSAVYLCASNKIKPDGTSFGSGTRLTVV.

This clone was seen only a few times. The chain links TRBV29-1 to TRBJ2-3; TRBD2 might be the D (5 bases). V was clipped by 4 bases and J by 1 base, with 12 bases between them. Germline V gene lookup returns CDR1 SQVTM and CDR2 ANQGSEA. The CDR3 extends over 14 amino acids. CDR3 in DNA: TGCAGCGTTGTCTATGGGAGAGGCACAGATACGCAGTATTTT. Protein: CSVVYGRGTDTQYF.